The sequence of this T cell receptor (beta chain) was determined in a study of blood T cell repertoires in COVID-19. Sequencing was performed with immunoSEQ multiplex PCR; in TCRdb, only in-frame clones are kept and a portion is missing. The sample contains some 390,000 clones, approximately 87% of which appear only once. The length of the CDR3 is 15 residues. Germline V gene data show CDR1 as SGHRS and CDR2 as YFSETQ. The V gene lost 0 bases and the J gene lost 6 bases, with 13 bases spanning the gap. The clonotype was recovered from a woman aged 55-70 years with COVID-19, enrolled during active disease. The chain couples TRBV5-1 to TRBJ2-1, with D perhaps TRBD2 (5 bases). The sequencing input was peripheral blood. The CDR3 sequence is CASSLGHGISNEQFF. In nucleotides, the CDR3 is TGCGCCAGCAGCTTGGGGCACGGGATCAGCAATGAGCAGTTCTTC.